Sequencing of this T cell receptor beta chain was carried out in a study of T cell changes during pregnancy in multiple sclerosis. The table came from immunoSEQ multiplex PCR; TCRdb's copy has only in-frame clones and leaves some out. The sample has roughly 90,000 clones; about 91% are singletons. The sequence derives from a female donor with multiple sclerosis, enrolled in a pregnancy study. The starting material was peripheral blood, obtained before pregnancy.

CDR3 sequence (DNA): TGTGCCAGCAGCTTAGTAAGGGGCTACACCGGGGAGCTGTTTTTT. This translates into CASSLVRGYTGELFF. This chain links TRBV7-3 with TRBJ2-2; D is possibly TRBD1 (5 bases). The CDR3 totals 15 residues. The germline gives CDR1 SGHTA, CDR2 FQGTGA. V lost 2 bases, J lost 3 bases, and 10 bases lay in between.